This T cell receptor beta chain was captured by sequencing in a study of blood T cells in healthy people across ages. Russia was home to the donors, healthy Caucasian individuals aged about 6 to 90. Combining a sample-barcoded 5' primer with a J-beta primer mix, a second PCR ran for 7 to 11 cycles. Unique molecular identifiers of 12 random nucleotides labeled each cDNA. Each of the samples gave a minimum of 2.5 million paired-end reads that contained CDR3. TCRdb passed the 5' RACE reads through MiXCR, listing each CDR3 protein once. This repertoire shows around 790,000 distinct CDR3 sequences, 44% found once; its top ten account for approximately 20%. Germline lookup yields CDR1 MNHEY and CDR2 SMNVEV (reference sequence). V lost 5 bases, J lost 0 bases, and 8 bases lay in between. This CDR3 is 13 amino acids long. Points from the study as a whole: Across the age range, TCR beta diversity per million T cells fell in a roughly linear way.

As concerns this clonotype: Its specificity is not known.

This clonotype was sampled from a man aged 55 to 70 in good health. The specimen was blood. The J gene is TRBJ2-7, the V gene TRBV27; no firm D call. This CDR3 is CASSTLSSYEQYF. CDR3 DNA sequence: TGTGCCAGCAGTACACTTAGCTCCTACGAGCAGTACTTC.